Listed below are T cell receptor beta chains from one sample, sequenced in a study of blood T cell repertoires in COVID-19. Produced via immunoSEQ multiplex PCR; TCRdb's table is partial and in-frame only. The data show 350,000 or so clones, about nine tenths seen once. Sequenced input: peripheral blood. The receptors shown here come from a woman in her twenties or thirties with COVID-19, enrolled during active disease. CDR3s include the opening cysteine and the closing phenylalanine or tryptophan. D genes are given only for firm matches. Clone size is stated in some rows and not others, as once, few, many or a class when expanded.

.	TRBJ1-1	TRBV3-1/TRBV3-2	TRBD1	TGTGCCAGCAGCCAAGTCAGGGGGCATACTGAAGCTTTCTTT	CASSQVRGHTEAFF
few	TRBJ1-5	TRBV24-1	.	TGTGCCACCAGTGATTTCGGGCAGCCCCAGCATTTT	CATSDFGQPQHF
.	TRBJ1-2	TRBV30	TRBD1	TGTGCCTGGAGTACAGGGGGCGGCTACACCTTC	CAWSTGGGYTF
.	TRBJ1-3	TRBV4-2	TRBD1	TGTGCCAGCAGCCGACAGAGCTTCGGGACAGGGGTCTCTGGAAACACCATATATTTT	CASSRQSFGTGVSGNTIYF
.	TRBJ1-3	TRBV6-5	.	TGTGCCAGCAGAGCCCCTGGAAACACCATATATTTT	CASRAPGNTIYF
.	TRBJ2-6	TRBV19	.	TGTGCCAGCGCCAGGGATCGATCTGGGGCCAACGTCCTGACTTTC	CASARDRSGANVLTF
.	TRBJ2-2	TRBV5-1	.	TGCGCCAGCAGCCCGGGGACAACAAATCCGGGGGAGCTGTTTTTT	CASSPGTTNPGELFF
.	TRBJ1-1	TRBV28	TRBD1	TGTGCCAGCAGTAATGGACAGGGCAGTCAAGCTTTCTTT	CASSNGQGSQAFF
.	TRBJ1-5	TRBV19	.	TGTGCCAGTAGTCCCGCCGCCAGGGGCCTTTTTAGCAATCAGCCCCAGCATTTT	CASSPAARGLFSNQPQHF
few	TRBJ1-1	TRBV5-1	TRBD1	TGCGCCAGCAGCTGGGACAGTGTGTATGAAGCTTTCTTT	CASSWDSVYEAFF
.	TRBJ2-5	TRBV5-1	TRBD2	TGCGCCAGCAGCTTGGTCCCGGGGGGGGAAGAGACCCAGTACTTC	CASSLVPGGEETQYF
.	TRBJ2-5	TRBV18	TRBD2	TGTGCCAGCTCCCGCTCGACTAGCGGGGAGACCCAGTACTTC	CASSRSTSGETQYF
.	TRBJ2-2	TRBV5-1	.	TGCGCCAGCAGCTCTTCAGGAGGGCGCGGTACCGGGGAGCTGTTTTTT	CASSSSGGRGTGELFF
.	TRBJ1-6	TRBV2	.	TGTGCCAGCAGTCTAGCTTGGAATTCACCCCTCCACTTT	CASSLAWNSPLHF
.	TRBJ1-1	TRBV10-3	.	TGTGCCATCAGTGAGTCGGGCCAGGGGAGTCGGAACACTGAAGCTTTCTTT	CAISESGQGSRNTEAFF
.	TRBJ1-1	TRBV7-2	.	TGTGCCAGCAGCTCCAGACAGAGGATCCACACTGAAGCTTTCTTT	CASSSRQRIHTEAFF
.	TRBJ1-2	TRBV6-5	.	TGTGCCAGCAGTTTTACCGGACACGCAACTAACTATGGCTACACCTTC	CASSFTGHATNYGYTF
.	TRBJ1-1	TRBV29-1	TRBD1	TGCAGCGTTCGTACAGGGGGAGGCACTGAAGCTTTCTTT	CSVRTGGGTEAFF
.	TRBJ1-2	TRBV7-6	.	TGTGCCAGCAGCTTAGGGGCGGGGTTGGGCTATGGCTACACCTTC	CASSLGAGLGYGYTF
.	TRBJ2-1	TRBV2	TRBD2	TGTGCCAGCAGCCCTTCTCTGCGGGGGGGCCGCGATGAGCAGTTCTTC	CASSPSLRGGRDEQFF
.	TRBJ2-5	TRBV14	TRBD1	TGTGCCAGCAGCCGGACAGGGGGGACGATGGAGACCCAGTACTTC	CASSRTGGTMETQYF
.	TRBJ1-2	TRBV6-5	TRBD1	TGTGCCAGCAGCACAGGGGAAGGAGAAGGCTACACCTTC	CASSTGEGEGYTF
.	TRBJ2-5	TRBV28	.	TGTGCCAGCAGCACTCAGACAGACCAGCAGTACTTC	CASSTQTDQQYF
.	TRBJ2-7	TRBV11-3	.	TGTGCCAGCAGCTTCCGGGGAGCCTACGAGCAGTACTTC	CASSFRGAYEQYF
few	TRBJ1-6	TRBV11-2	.	TGTGCCAGCAGCTTAGTTACAGGGATTACAACGGCCCTCCACTTT	CASSLVTGITTALHF
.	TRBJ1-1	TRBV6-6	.	TGTGCCAGCAGCTCCGGCGGCCGCACTGAAGCTTTCTTT	CASSSGGRTEAFF
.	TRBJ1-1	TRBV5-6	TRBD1	TGTGCCAGCACCCGACAGGGTTTCACTGAAGCTTTCTTT	CASTRQGFTEAFF
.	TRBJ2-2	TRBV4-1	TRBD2	TGCGCCAGCAGCCATAACGGGGGACTAGCGGGGGGTTATACCGGGGAGCTGTTTTTT	CASSHNGGLAGGYTGELFF
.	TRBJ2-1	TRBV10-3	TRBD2	TGTGCCATCATGGGGACTAGCGGGAGTTCCTACAATGAGCAGTTCTTC	CAIMGTSGSSYNEQFF
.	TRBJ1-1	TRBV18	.	TGTGCCAGCTCGCCGGGAGCTAACACTGAAGCTTTCTTT	CASSPGANTEAFF
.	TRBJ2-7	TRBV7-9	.	TGTGCCAGCAGCCCAGGCCAGGGCTTCTACCACGAGCAGTACTTC	CASSPGQGFYHEQYF
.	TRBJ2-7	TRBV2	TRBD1	TGTGCCAGCAGTAGGGAACAGGGGGCCTACGAGCAGTACTTC	CASSREQGAYEQYF
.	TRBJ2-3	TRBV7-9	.	TGTGCCAGCAGGAGGGACATCACAGATACGCAGTATTTT	CASRRDITDTQYF